The sample holds a few counts of the clone carrying this T cell receptor beta chain. Its cognate antigen is unknown. These data are taken from a study of blood T cells in healthy people across ages. Whole-study results and caveats: Getting older went along with TCR beta diversity per million T cells dropping roughly linearly. In long-lived donors, naive CD4+ cell counts and diversity exceeded those of aged donors.

Aged roughly 6 to 90, donors were systemically healthy Caucasians from Russia. Trimming took off 6 bases at V and 4 bases at J, with 12 bases between the two ends. CDR3 length: 13 residues. Per the germline V gene, CDR1 is MDHEN and CDR2 is SYDVKM. With a J-beta primer mix and a sample-barcoded 5' primer, a second PCR ran about 6 to 11 cycles. A template-switch adaptor that had 12 random nucleotides put a tag on each cDNA molecule. Via MiXCR, TCRdb re-called the 5' RACE reads, giving one row per CDR3 protein. The profile shows roughly 1,500,000 distinct CDR3 sequences, 30% to 35% of them singletons. This clonotype was sampled from a woman aged 25-40 years in good health. This chain uses TRBV28 with TRBJ2-5; D is perhaps TRBD1 (5 bases). Input material: blood. The CDR3 spells CASSSVGAETQYF. CDR3 DNA sequence: TGTGCCAGCAGCTCAGTAGGGGCAGAGACCCAGTACTTC.